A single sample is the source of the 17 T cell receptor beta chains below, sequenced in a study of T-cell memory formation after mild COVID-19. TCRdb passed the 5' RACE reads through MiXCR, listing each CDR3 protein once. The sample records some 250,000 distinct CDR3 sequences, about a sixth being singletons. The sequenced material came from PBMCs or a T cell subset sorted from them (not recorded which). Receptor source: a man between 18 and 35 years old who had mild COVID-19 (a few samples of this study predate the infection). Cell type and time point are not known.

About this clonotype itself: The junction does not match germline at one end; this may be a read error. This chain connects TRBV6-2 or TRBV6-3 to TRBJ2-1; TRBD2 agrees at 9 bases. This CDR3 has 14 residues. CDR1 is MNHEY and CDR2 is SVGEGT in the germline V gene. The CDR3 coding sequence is TGTGCCAGCAGTACAGCGGGGGGATACAATGAGCAGTTATTC. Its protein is CASSTAGGYNEQLF.

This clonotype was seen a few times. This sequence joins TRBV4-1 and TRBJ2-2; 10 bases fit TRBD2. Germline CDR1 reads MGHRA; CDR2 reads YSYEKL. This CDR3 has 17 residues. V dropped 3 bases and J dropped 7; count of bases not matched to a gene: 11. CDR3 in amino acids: CASSHGAGGRLVGELFF. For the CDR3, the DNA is TGCGCCAGCAGCCATGGAGCGGGGGGGCGTTTGGTCGGGGAGCTGTTTTTT.

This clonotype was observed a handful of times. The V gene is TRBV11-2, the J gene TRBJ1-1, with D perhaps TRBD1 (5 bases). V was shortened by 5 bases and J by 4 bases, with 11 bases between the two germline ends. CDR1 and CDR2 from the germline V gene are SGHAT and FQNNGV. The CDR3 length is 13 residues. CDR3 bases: TGTGCCAGCAGCGTGGCGGGGGGCACTGAAGCTTTCTTT. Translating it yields CASSVAGGTEAFF.

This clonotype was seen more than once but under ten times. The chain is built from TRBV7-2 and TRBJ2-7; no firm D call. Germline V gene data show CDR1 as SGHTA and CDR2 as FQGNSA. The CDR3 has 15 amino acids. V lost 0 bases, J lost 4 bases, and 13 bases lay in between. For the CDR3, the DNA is TGTGCCAGCAGCTTAGCGAGCAGTCGTACTTACGAGCAGTACGTC. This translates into CASSLASSRTYEQYV.

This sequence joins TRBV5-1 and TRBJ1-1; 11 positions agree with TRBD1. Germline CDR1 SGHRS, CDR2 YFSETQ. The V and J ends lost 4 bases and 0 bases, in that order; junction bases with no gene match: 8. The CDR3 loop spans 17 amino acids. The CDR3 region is CASSPGQGASVNTEAFF. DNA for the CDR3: TGCGCCAGCAGCCCCGGACAGGGGGCTTCGGTGAACACTGAAGCTTTCTTT.

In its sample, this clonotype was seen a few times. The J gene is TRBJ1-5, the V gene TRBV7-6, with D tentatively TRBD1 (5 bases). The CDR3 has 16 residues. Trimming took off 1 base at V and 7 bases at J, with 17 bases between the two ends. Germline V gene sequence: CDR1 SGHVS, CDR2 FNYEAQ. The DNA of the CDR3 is TGTGCCAGCAGCTTAGAGGCAGGGAAGAGGGTCCAGCCCCAGCATTTT. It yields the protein CASSLEAGKRVQPQHF.

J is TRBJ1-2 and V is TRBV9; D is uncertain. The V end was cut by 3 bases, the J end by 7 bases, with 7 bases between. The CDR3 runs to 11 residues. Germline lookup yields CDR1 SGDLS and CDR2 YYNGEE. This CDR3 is CASSALAGYTF. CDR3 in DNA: TGTGCCAGCAGCGCCCTCGCTGGCTACACCTTC.

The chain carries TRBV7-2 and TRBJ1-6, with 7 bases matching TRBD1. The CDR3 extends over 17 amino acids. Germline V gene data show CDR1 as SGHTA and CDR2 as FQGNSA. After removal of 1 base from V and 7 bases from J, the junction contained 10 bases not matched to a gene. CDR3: CASSLVSRAGGNSPLHF. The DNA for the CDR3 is TGTGCCAGCAGCTTAGTATCCCGCGCAGGGGGGAATTCACCCCTCCACTTT.

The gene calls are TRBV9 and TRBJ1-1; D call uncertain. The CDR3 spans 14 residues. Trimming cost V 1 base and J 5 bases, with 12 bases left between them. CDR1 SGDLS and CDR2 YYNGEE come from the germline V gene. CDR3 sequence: CASSVRGMDTEAFF. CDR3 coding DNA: TGTGCCAGCAGCGTAAGAGGTATGGATACTGAAGCTTTCTTT.

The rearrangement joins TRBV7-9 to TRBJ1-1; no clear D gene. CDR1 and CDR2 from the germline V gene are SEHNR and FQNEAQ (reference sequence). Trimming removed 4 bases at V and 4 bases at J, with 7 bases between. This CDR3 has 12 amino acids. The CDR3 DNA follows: TGTGCCAGCAGCTGGGAGCCCACTGAAGCTTTCTTT. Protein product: CASSWEPTEAFF.

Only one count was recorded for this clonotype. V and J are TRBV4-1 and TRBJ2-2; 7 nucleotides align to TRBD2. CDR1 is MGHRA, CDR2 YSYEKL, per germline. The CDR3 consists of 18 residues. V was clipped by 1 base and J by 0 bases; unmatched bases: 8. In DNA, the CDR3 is TGCGCCAGCAGCCAAGTCGGGGGGAGGACATCGAACACCGGGGAGCTGTTTTTT. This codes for CASSQVGGRTSNTGELFF.

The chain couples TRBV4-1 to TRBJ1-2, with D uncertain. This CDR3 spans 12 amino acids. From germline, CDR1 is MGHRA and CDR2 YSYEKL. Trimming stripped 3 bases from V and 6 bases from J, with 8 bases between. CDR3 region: CASSHMGNGYTF. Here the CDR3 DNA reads TGCGCCAGCAGCCATATGGGCAATGGCTACACCTTC.

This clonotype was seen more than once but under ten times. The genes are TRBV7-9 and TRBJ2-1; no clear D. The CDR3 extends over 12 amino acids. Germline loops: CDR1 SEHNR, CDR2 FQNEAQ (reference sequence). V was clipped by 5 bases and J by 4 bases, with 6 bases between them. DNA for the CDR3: TGTGCCAGCAGCCGGCGATACAATGAGCAGTTCTTC. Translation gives CASSRRYNEQFF.

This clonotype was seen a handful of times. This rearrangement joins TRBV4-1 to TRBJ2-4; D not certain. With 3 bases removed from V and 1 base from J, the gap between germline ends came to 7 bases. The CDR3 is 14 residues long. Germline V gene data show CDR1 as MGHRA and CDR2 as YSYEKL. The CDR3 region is CASSQWKAKNIQYF. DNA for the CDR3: TGCGCCAGCAGCCAGTGGAAGGCCAAAAACATTCAGTACTTC.

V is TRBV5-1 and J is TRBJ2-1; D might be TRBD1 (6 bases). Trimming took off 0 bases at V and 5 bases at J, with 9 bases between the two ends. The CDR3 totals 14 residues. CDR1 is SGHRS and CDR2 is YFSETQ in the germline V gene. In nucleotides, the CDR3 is TGCGCCAGCAGCTTGGAGGACAGAAACAATGAGCAGTTCTTC. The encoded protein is CASSLEDRNNEQFF.

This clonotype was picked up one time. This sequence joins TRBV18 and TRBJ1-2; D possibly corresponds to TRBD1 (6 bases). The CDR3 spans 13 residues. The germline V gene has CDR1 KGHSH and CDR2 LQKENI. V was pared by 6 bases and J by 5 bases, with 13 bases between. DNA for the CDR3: TGTGCCAGCTCTGAGGACAGCTTATATGGCTACACCTTC. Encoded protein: CASSEDSLYGYTF.

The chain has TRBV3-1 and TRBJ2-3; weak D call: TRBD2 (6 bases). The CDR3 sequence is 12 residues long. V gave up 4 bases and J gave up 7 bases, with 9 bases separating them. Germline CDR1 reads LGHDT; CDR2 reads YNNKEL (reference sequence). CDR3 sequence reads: CASSRDSNTQYF. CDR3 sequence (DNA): TGTGCCAGCAGCCGGGACTCCAATACGCAGTATTTT.